This T cell receptor beta chain is drawn from a study of shared clonotypes between healthy human individuals. Study details: The plates for each donor numbered three CD4 naive, three CD4 memory, two CD8 naive and one CD8 memory.

Sequencing used immunoSEQ multiplex PCR; TCRdb keeps in-frame clones, though not all of them. The sample holds under 1,100,000 clones, around three quarters seen once. The investigators split CD4+ cells into a CD45RA+ naive subset and a CD45RA-negative memory subset. Germline V lookup: CDR1 LNHNV, CDR2 YYDKDF (reference sequence). The CDR3 has 12 residues. The ends were cut back, 4 bases at V and 2 bases at J, with 4 bases in the middle. The source is a man aged 18 to 29 in good health. Some clones in this sample may be carry-over from other donors' samples. The sequenced sample was memory CD4+ T cells from PBMCs. Subset noted: CD45RA-negative fraction. The V and J genes are TRBV15 and TRBJ2-3; D call uncertain. In nucleotides, the CDR3 is TGTGCCACCAGCATGGACACAGATACGCAGTATTTT. Protein product: CATSMDTDTQYF.